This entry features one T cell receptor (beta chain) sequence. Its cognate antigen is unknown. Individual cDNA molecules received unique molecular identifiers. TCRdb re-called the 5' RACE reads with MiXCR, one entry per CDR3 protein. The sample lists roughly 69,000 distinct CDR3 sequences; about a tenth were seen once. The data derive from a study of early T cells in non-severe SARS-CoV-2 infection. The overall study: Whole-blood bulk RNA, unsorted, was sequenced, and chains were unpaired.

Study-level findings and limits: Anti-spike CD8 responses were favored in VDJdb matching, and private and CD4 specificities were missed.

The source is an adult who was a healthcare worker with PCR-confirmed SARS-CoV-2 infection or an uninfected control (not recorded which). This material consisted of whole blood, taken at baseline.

The CDR3 nucleotides are TGTGCCAGCAGTCCGGAGCCCCGCCTGGGGGGGGAAGATTCCTACGAGCAGTACTTC. Translating it yields CASSPEPRLGGEDSYEQYF. This chain joins TRBV27 and TRBJ2-7; 7 bases align to TRBD2. The CDR3 contains 19 residues. The J segment lost 1 base and the V segment lost 5 bases, leaving 20 bases of the junction unmatched. CDR1 is MNHEY, CDR2 SMNVEV, per germline (reference sequence).